This T cell receptor beta chain was recorded in a study of neurological immune-mediated disorders (dated by TCRdb to the late 2010s). The study in broad terms: Peripheral blood TCR-beta repertoires from patients with HTLV-I-associated myelopathy (HAM/TSP), patients with multiple sclerosis, and healthy controls were compared in the study using UMI-based sequencing. The cohort comprised about 68 subjects: 14 HAM/TSP patients, some 34 multiple sclerosis patients and 20 or so healthy controls. The roughly 99 TCR-beta libraries covered PBMC samples along with longitudinal samples, technical triplicates, and paired sorted CD4+ and CD8+ T-cell subsets. Technical triplicate libraries were sequenced to precisely calculate how much the frequency of each individual clone varied.

As for this clonotype: This receptor's antigen is unknown. The sample holds no much larger clone one base away, and base qualities are not on file.

Paper-wide results and their limitations: No identical CDR3 amino acid sequences were found to be shared among expanded clones across subjects, suggesting that TCR-beta repertoires were private in all groups. TCR clonal expansion was highest in HAM/TSP patients and lowest in MS patients, with MS patients falling below even healthy controls.

To synthesize cDNA, template-switch 5'RACE was performed with a primer carrying a 10-nucleotide random unique molecular identifier so that each TCR transcript was tagged. Each sequencing run produced over 200 million TCR-beta sequences covering 15-18 subjects. The RNeasy kit was used for extraction of total RNA. Using the KAPA Real-time Library Amplification kit, TCR-beta VDJ regions were amplified with primers for the TCR constant region and the 5'RACE anchor. A first PCR added sample indexes and Illumina adaptors, after which a second PCR increased the library yield. After purification with Ampure beads, the TCR product of roughly 650 bp was size-selected on a 2% E-gel SizeSelection system. Before pooling, libraries had their quality checked on a Bioanalyzer, their concentration measured with Qubit, and their quantity determined with the Kapa Library Quantification kit. Paired-end 2 x 150 bp sequencing of the libraries was performed on an Illumina HiSeq 2500. To increase sequence diversity, about 25-31% phiX was spiked into each library pool. The original pipeline was this. The quality-filtered reads were processed with the UMI-based MiGEC pipeline, whose error correction step removed more than 85% of the raw TCR sequences. VDJ genes were aligned to IMGT germline references, and each clonotype was defined by a unique CDR3 amino acid sequence together with V-J genes. Clonal expansion, Shannon diversity, and CDR3 relatedness (CalcPairwiseDistances, ClusterSamples) were evaluated with VDJtools, and phylogenetic trees were built with CLCbio workbench. Clones with at least 8 unique UMIs were defined as expanded, with this threshold being based on coefficient-of-variation modelling across technical triplicates. Using fastp trimming at Q25 and MiXCR clonotype assembly, TCRdb reanalyzed the public sequencing data and kept in-frame beta chains. Identical CDR3 protein sequences are pooled into one entry, listed with their most common genes and DNA. The V and J calls were not made by the authors but by TCRdb's processing. This sample holds about 32,000 distinct CDR3 sequences; roughly 14% were observed only once. 5.2% of the sample is taken by the ten largest.

The sample's time point, from its label and the paper: technical triplicate 2. For sorted-subset TCR libraries, about a million sorted CD4+ or CD8+ T cells were used. Peripheral blood was subjected to Ficoll-Hypaque density gradient centrifugation to isolate PBMCs, which were then cryopreserved in liquid nitrogen. The study also sequenced paired sorted CD4+ and CD8+ subsets from healthy controls, HAM/TSP patients and MS patients. Relative to germline, V is 6 bases shorter and J is 8 bases shorter, with 17 bases between their ends. Spanning cysteine to phenylalanine, the CDR3 consists of 14 amino acids. Just the 42-base CDR3 DNA is kept, in frame starting at base 1.

The TCR comes from a female donor with HTLV-1-associated myelopathy (HAM/TSP). Sequenced: CD4+ T cells from blood. Recombination linked TRBV23-1 to TRBJ2-1; the D gene is tentatively TRBD1 or TRBD2, each matching 5 bases. TRBV23-1 falls under the ORF class, with uncertain function. The DNA sequence is TGCGCCAGCAGCCCCGGGGCCAAGGGCGATGAGCAGTTCTTC. Its protein product is CASSPGAKGDEQFF.